The TCR beta chain under discussion was sequenced for a study of brain T cells in children with intractable seizures. Time point of the sample: blood from clinic visit 5 months post-surgery; TSC patient then seizure free. The table came from immunoSEQ multiplex PCR; TCRdb's copy has only in-frame clones and leaves some out. The repertoire holds about 350,000 clones, about 93% seen once, with 5.5% to 6% in the top ten. Germline lookup yields CDR1 SEHNR and CDR2 FQNEAQ (reference sequence). The length of the CDR3 is 17 residues. Trimming pared 2 bases from V and 0 bases from J, leaving 14 bases between.

The clonotype was recovered from a boy under two years old with tuberous sclerosis and intractable seizures. The rearrangement links TRBV7-9 to TRBJ1-3, with D uncertain. The sequences come from peripheral blood, collected more than 4 months after surgery. CDR3 region: CASSLFGPWSSGNTIYF. CDR3 DNA sequence: TGTGCCAGCAGCTTATTCGGCCCGTGGAGCTCTGGAAACACCATATATTTT.